Sequencing of this T cell receptor (beta chain) was carried out in a study of T cells in tuberculosis. Study overall: This South African cohort compared adolescents with or without latent tuberculosis against adults with active tuberculosis. Regarding the study as a whole: A GMM-specific repertoire classifier reached approximately 90% accuracy, AUROC around 0.87.

Germline assignment: CDR1 WNHNN and CDR2 SYGVQD (reference sequence). This CDR3 comprises 16 residues. V shed 10 bases and J 3 bases; nucleotides not matched to a gene: 16. TCRdb's copy holds only in-frame clones and misses some; the assay was immunoSEQ multiplex PCR. Of about 20,000 clones listed, around 87% are singletons. About this clone itself: Its antigen is not known.

The rearrangement uses TRBV10-1 and TRBJ1-1, with 8 nucleotides matching TRBD1. The origin of this receptor is a donor under 30 with latent tuberculosis or without tuberculosis infection. The sequencing input was PBMCs. The chain's CDR3 is CANRGDHRPGDTEAFF. The CDR3 region has the DNA TGCGCCAACAGGGGGGACCACAGGCCAGGGGACACTGAAGCTTTCTTT.